Listed below are T cell receptor beta chains from one sample, sequenced in a study of Ad26.COV2.S vaccination and SARS-CoV-2 variants. TCRdb keeps only in-frame clones here, not all; method: immunoSEQ multiplex PCR. The sample lists around 300,000 clones, roughly 90% occurring once. The material sequenced was peripheral blood, taken in a trial of Ad26.COV2.S vaccine versus placebo. The receptors derive from a person between 18 and 65 years old who received the Ad26.COV2.S COVID-19 vaccine or a placebo. Each CDR3 is given with its conserved first and last residue. Fields, in order: D gene, CDR3 length, V gene, clone size, J gene, CDR3 DNA, CDR3 protein. A D gene is named only where the DNA matches it firmly. Not every row has a clone size; where given, it reads once, few, many or a size class.

d_gene: .; len: 16; v_gene: TRBV21-1; abundance: .; j_gene: TRBJ2-1; CDR3nt: TGTGCCAGCAGCCCTCATCGGCCTAGCGGGAGATACGAGCAGTTCTTC; CDR3aa: CASSPHRPSGRYEQFF
d_gene: TRBD1; len: 15; v_gene: TRBV18; abundance: .; j_gene: TRBJ2-1; CDR3nt: TGTGCCAGCTCACCACTGACAGGGCACTACAATGAGCAGTTCTTC; CDR3aa: CASSPLTGHYNEQFF
d_gene: .; len: 13; v_gene: TRBV27; abundance: .; j_gene: TRBJ1-1; CDR3nt: TGTGCCAGCAGCAGGTATATGAACACTGAAGCTTTCTTT; CDR3aa: CASSRYMNTEAFF
d_gene: .; len: 17; v_gene: TRBV4-1; abundance: .; j_gene: TRBJ1-1; CDR3nt: TGCGCCAGCAGCCAAGGTTTTGCGTACAGAACAAACACTGAAGCTTTCTTT; CDR3aa: CASSQGFAYRTNTEAFF
d_gene: .; len: 14; v_gene: TRBV19; abundance: .; j_gene: TRBJ2-7; CDR3nt: TGTGCCAGTAGTTTCACACAGGGATACTACGAGCAGTACTTC; CDR3aa: CASSFTQGYYEQYF
d_gene: TRBD1; len: 13; v_gene: TRBV10-2; abundance: .; j_gene: TRBJ1-1; CDR3nt: TGCGCCAGCAGTCAACAGGGGGCAACTGAAGCTTTCTTT; CDR3aa: CASSQQGATEAFF
d_gene: .; len: 15; v_gene: TRBV19; abundance: .; j_gene: TRBJ1-3; CDR3nt: TGTGCCAGTAGTATCGCGAGGGGCCCTGGAAACACCATATATTTT; CDR3aa: CASSIARGPGNTIYF
d_gene: .; len: 13; v_gene: TRBV4-2; abundance: once; j_gene: TRBJ2-5; CDR3nt: TGTGCCAGCAGCCAAGATCTGCAAGAGACCCAGTACTTC; CDR3aa: CASSQDLQETQYF
d_gene: .; len: 15; v_gene: TRBV4-3; abundance: .; j_gene: TRBJ2-7; CDR3nt: TGCGCCAGCAGCCAAGTACGGGGCTCGGGATACGAGCAGTACTTC; CDR3aa: CASSQVRGSGYEQYF
d_gene: .; len: 18; v_gene: TRBV5-6; abundance: .; j_gene: TRBJ2-7; CDR3nt: TGTGCCAGCAGCCCACCGTTGGGCCACCTAAGAATCTCCTACGAGCAGTACTTC; CDR3aa: CASSPPLGHLRISYEQYF
d_gene: .; len: 17; v_gene: TRBV21-1; abundance: .; j_gene: TRBJ2-2; CDR3nt: TGTGCCAGCAGACGACTAGGGAAGACAGCCAGGATCGGGGAGCTGTTTTTT; CDR3aa: CASRRLGKTARIGELFF
d_gene: .; len: 18; v_gene: TRBV5-1; abundance: .; j_gene: TRBJ2-2; CDR3nt: TGCGCCAGCAGCTTGGTGTCACCTACTCGTTGGAGTACCGGGGAGCTGTTTTTT; CDR3aa: CASSLVSPTRWSTGELFF
d_gene: .; len: 16; v_gene: TRBV10-1; abundance: .; j_gene: TRBJ2-1; CDR3nt: TGCGCCAGCAAGGGACACTACACTCCCTTATACAATGAGCAGTTCTTC; CDR3aa: CASKGHYTPLYNEQFF
d_gene: TRBD1; len: 15; v_gene: TRBV28; abundance: .; j_gene: TRBJ2-7; CDR3nt: TGTGCCAGCAGTGGGGGACAGGCAAGCTCCTACGAGCAGTACTTC; CDR3aa: CASSGGQASSYEQYF
d_gene: .; len: 15; v_gene: TRBV4-2; abundance: .; j_gene: TRBJ2-4; CDR3nt: TGTGCCAGCAGCCAAGATGTGGGGGGACGGTACATTCAGTACTTC; CDR3aa: CASSQDVGGRYIQYF
d_gene: .; len: 15; v_gene: TRBV5-5; abundance: .; j_gene: TRBJ1-5; CDR3nt: TGTGCCAGCAGCTTGGACAGGGCCCTCAATCAGCCCCAGCATTTT; CDR3aa: CASSLDRALNQPQHF
d_gene: .; len: 14; v_gene: TRBV19; abundance: .; j_gene: TRBJ1-4; CDR3nt: TGTGCCAGTAGTATAACACCGGGGCGTCCGAAACTGTTTTTT; CDR3aa: CASSITPGRPKLFF
d_gene: .; len: 14; v_gene: TRBV4-3; abundance: .; j_gene: TRBJ2-3; CDR3nt: TGCGCCAGCAGCCAACATTCCCACACAGATACGCAGTATTTT; CDR3aa: CASSQHSHTDTQYF
d_gene: TRBD1; len: 15; v_gene: TRBV27; abundance: .; j_gene: TRBJ1-6; CDR3nt: TGTGCCAGCAGTTCAAGACAGGGAAACGGTTCACCCCTCCACTTT; CDR3aa: CASSSRQGNGSPLHF
d_gene: .; len: 13; v_gene: TRBV4-1; abundance: .; j_gene: TRBJ1-2; CDR3nt: TGCGCCAGCAGTCAGGAGGCAGGGGATGGCTACACCTTC; CDR3aa: CASSQEAGDGYTF
d_gene: .; len: 13; v_gene: TRBV9; abundance: .; j_gene: TRBJ2-7; CDR3nt: TGTGCCAGCAGCGTAGACGACCCGTCCCAGCAGTACTTC; CDR3aa: CASSVDDPSQQYF
d_gene: .; len: 11; v_gene: TRBV12-3/TRBV12-4; abundance: .; j_gene: TRBJ1-5; CDR3nt: TGTGCCAGCAGTTTAGGTCAGCCCCAGCATTTT; CDR3aa: CASSLGQPQHF
d_gene: .; len: 14; v_gene: TRBV18; abundance: .; j_gene: TRBJ2-5; CDR3nt: TGTGCCAGCTCACCCCCAGGTAACCAAGAGACCCAGTACTTC; CDR3aa: CASSPPGNQETQYF